The 2 T cell receptor beta chains reported below all come from one sample, sequenced in a study of low-dose radiotherapy and immunotherapy resistance in tumors. cDNA synthesis used a TRAV/TRBV-specific primer set for both chains. Over around 19 PCR cycles, TCRs were amplified from a constant-region primer and V-primer adapter. TCRdb recomputed calls from the reads with MiXCR, one row per CDR3 protein. The sample yields more than 9,500 distinct CDR3 sequences, 76% seen once. The receptors originated from a human donor with advanced metastatic prostate, ovarian, gallbladder or colorectal cancer (not recorded which). This table probably holds off-target reads from a library built for another chain.

CDR3 sequence: CASSVGGTGFGNEQFF. CDR3 coding DNA: TGTGCCAGCAGCGTAGGGGGGACAGGTTTCGGAAATGAGCAGTTCTTC. The gene calls are TRBV9 and TRBJ2-1; TRBD1 matches 8 bases. This CDR3 has 16 residues. After removal of 0 bases from V and 7 bases from J, the junction contained 9 bases not matched to a gene. From germline, CDR1 is SGDLS and CDR2 YYNGEE.

The chain employs TRBV7-8 and TRBJ1-5; D is ambiguous. V gave up 4 bases and J gave up 6 bases, with 10 bases separating them. The V gene's germline CDR1 is SGHVS and CDR2 FQNEAQ. The CDR3 loop spans 13 amino acids. This CDR3 is CASSSGISQPQHF. The CDR3 DNA is TGTGCCAGCAGCTCGGGGATCAGTCAGCCCCAGCATTTT.